One sample yielded the 11 T cell receptor beta chains listed below, sequenced in a study of blood T cell repertoires in COVID-19. Repertoires were generated with immunoSEQ multiplex PCR, while TCRdb's copy carries only in-frame clones and drops some. The sample records under 200,000 clones, about 82% being singletons. The sample consisted of peripheral blood. The receptors originated from a woman older than 75 with COVID-19, enrolled during active disease.

The V and J genes are TRBV5-5 and TRBJ2-7, with 10 bases matching TRBD1. Trimming removed 4 bases from V and 6 bases from J; junction bases left unmatched: 13. The CDR3 totals 16 residues. CDR1 and CDR2 (germline): SGHKS, YYEKEE (reference sequence). The CDR3 DNA is TGTGCCAGCAGCCGACAGGGGGCGATCGTCGTCAGCGAGCAGTACTTC. Translating gives CASSRQGAIVVSEQYF.

The J gene is TRBJ1-2, the V gene TRBV2; D remains ambiguous. Germline-derived CDR1 and CDR2 are SNHLY and FYNNEI. V lost 4 bases and J lost 2, with 5 bases in between. The CDR3 covers 12 residues. CDR3: CASSARNYGYTF. In DNA, the CDR3 is TGTGCCAGCAGTGCCAGGAACTATGGCTACACCTTC.

The chain combines TRBV28 with TRBJ2-2, with a possible D match to TRBD2 (5 bases). Deletions cut 8 bases from V and 5 bases from J, with 15 bases between. Germline V lookup: CDR1 MDHEN, CDR2 SYDVKM. The CDR3 covers 14 residues. CDR3 DNA sequence: TGTGCCAGCGGCTCCCCCGGAGGTACCGGGGAGCTGTTTTTT. It yields the protein CASGSPGGTGELFF. Drawing the rest from reference TRBV28 and TRBJ2-2, the complete variable domain is DVKVTQSSRYLVKRTGEKVFLECVQDMDHENMFWYRQDPGLGLRLIYFSYDVKMKEKGDIPEGYSVSREKKERFSLILESASTNQTSMYLCASGSPGGTGELFFGEGSRLTVL.

V is TRBV5-1 and J is TRBJ2-3; TRBD2 matches at 9 bases. With V trimmed by 2 bases and J by 6 bases, 10 bases remained unmatched. The CDR3 loop spans 16 amino acids. Germline V lookup: CDR1 SGHRS, CDR2 YFSETQ. The CDR3 spells CASSFALAGAGDTQYF. The CDR3, as DNA: TGCGCCAGCAGCTTCGCCTTAGCGGGAGCAGGGGATACGCAGTATTTT.

The V call is TRBV5-5, the J call TRBJ2-1; 8 bases map to TRBD1. J was trimmed by 7 bases and V by 0 bases; bases with no gene match: 9. CDR1 and CDR2 (germline): SGHKS, YYEKEE (reference sequence). The CDR3 is 16 residues long. The chain's CDR3 is CASSLGDGQGWNEQFF. CDR3 nucleotides: TGTGCCAGCAGCTTGGGGGACGGACAGGGCTGGAATGAGCAGTTCTTC.

This clone was recorded a few times. The chain combines TRBV2 with TRBJ2-4; TRBD1 might be the D (6 bases). The ends were cut back, 6 bases at V and 8 bases at J, with 11 bases in the middle. The CDR3 sequence is 12 residues long. In germline, CDR1 is SNHLY, CDR2 FYNNEI. CDR3 residues: CASSYEGDIQYF. The CDR3 DNA is TGTGCCAGCAGCTACGAGGGGGACATTCAGTACTTC.

This clone was found once. The V gene is TRBV19, the J gene TRBJ1-5; 9 bases align to TRBD1. The CDR3 loop spans 17 amino acids. From germline, CDR1 is LNHDA and CDR2 SQIVND (reference sequence). V was clipped by 7 bases and J by 2 bases; unmatched bases: 12. CDR3 sequence (DNA): TGTGCCAGTACCTCGGACAGGGGAGTCAGGGGCAATCAGCCCCAGCATTTT. Translation: CASTSDRGVRGNQPQHF. Full variable domain (missing parts from reference TRBV19 and TRBJ1-5): DGGITQSPKYLFRKEGQNVTLSCEQNLNHDAMYWYRQDPGQGLRLIYYSQIVNDFQKGDIAEGYSVSREKKESFPLTVTSAQKNPTAFYLCASTSDRGVRGNQPQHFGDGTRLSIL.

The chain has TRBV5-4 and TRBJ2-2; 12 bases align to TRBD1. This CDR3 contains 17 residues. Germline loops: CDR1 SGHNT, CDR2 YYREEE (reference sequence). V trimming: 4 bases; J trimming: 5 bases; junction bases outside the gene matches: 9. This CDR3 is CASSRSGTGGRTGELFF. The CDR3, as DNA: TGTGCCAGCAGCCGATCCGGGACAGGGGGCCGTACCGGGGAGCTGTTTTTT.

The V and J genes are TRBV29-1 and TRBJ1-1, with unresolved D. The CDR3 consists of 11 residues. Trimming took off 4 bases at V and 4 bases at J, with 7 bases between the two ends. Germline V CDR1 and CDR2: SQVTM, ANQGSEA. The CDR3 bases are TGCAGCGTTGCCCGGAGCACTGAAGCTTTCTTT. Its protein is CSVARSTEAFF.

This clone is a singleton in its sample. The V and J genes are TRBV10-3 and TRBJ1-2; no firm D call. The V and J ends lost 3 bases and 10 bases respectively, with 21 bases between them. CDR1 and CDR2 (germline): ENHRY, SYGVKD. The CDR3 has 15 amino acids. The CDR3 here is CAISDLNRQVYNYTF. Here the CDR3 DNA reads TGTGCCATCAGTGATCTGAATAGGCAGGTCTACAACTACACCTTC.

The V gene is TRBV5-1, the J gene TRBJ2-3; D remains unclear. V was clipped by 0 bases and J by 3 bases, with 11 bases between them. CDR1 and CDR2 (germline): SGHRS, YFSETQ. There are 15 residues in the CDR3. The CDR3 bases are TGCGCCAGCAGCTTGGACGCGGATGGAACAGATACGCAGTATTTT. Its protein product is CASSLDADGTDTQYF.